This TCR beta chain was sequenced for a study of early T cells in non-severe SARS-CoV-2 infection. Across the whole study: It was bulk RNA from unsorted whole blood that was sequenced, and the chains were unpaired.

Germline V gene data show CDR1 as SGHRS and CDR2 as YFSETQ. Trimming took off 0 bases at V and 0 bases at J, with 7 bases between the two ends. This CDR3 is 14 amino acids long. This clonotype appeared many times. As yet, its antigen is unknown. Study-wide results and limits: Matching results from VDJdb favored anti-spike CD8 responses, leaving private and CD4 specificities undetected.

Each cDNA molecule carried a unique molecular identifier. TCRdb re-derived calls from the 5' RACE reads in MiXCR, one entry per CDR3 protein. This table holds about 63,000 distinct CDR3 sequences, over 10% found once. Sequenced input: whole blood. The TCR comes from an adult who was a healthcare worker with PCR-confirmed SARS-CoV-2 infection or an uninfected control (not recorded which). This sequence joins TRBV5-1 and TRBJ2-7; the D is unclear. The CDR3 DNA follows: TGCGCCAGCAGCTTGGACGTCAGCTCCTACGAGCAGTACTTC. Its protein is CASSLDVSSYEQYF.